This is a list of T cell receptor beta chains from one sample in a study of cytomegalovirus exposure and HLA in healthy donors. The table came from immunoSEQ multiplex PCR; TCRdb's copy has only in-frame clones and leaves some out. The profile covers around 100,000 clones, with over 75% appearing a single time and roughly 5.1% taken by the ten largest. Sequenced: PBMCs. The receptors shown here come from a man aged 40-49 years in good health and CMV-seropositive. Each CDR3 is given without its conserved first and last residue.

>TRBV5-1|13|TRBJ1-1
ASSLASGVNTEAF
>TRBV2|8|TRBJ2-7
ASSDDLTG
>TRBV28|15|TRBJ2-6
ASSATSGNWGANVLT
>TRBV28|14|TRBJ1-6
ASSTVQGPYNSPLH
>TRBV18|12|TRBJ2-7
ASSPGQGIYEQY
>TRBV27|11|TRBJ2-3
ASRSGIVDTQY
>TRBV6-5|12|TRBJ1-4
ASSYSGQEGKLF
>TRBV7-9|11|TRBJ2-7
ASSSAGTYEQY
>TRBV5-1|11|TRBJ1-1
ASTNTGNTEAF
>TRBV18|12|TRBJ1-1
ASSPFGQDTEAF
>TRBV6-5|12|TRBJ1-1
ASSDNRGNTEAF
>TRBV9|12|TRBJ2-3
ASSVDLGSDTQY
>TRBV7-9|11|TRBJ1-1
ASSPRGGYEAF
>TRBV16|13|TRBJ2-1
ASSQRSGARNEQF
>TRBV19|12|TRBJ2-3
ASSVGGAGDTQY
>TRBV6-1|13|TRBJ1-5
ASSEKGQLNQPQH
>TRBV27|13|TRBJ2-3
ASSLSSGSTDTQY
>TRBV7-9|15|TRBJ2-7
ASSPGQGAPESYEQY
>TRBV29-1|9|TRBJ1-1
SVRRVTEAF
>TRBV5-1|13|TRBJ2-3
ASSLGQGGTDTQY
>TRBV5-1|13|TRBJ1-3
ASSLVQGSGNTIY
>TRBV28|14|TRBJ2-4
ASSTGGSRAKNIQY
>TRBV7-9|13|TRBJ2-3
ASSLTLAGVDTQY
>TRBV28|11|TRBJ1-2
ASSLQGSYGYT
>TRBV7-2|12|TRBJ2-1
ASSSTWTLNEQF
>TRBV6-5|12|TRBJ2-2
ASTGQENTGELF
>TRBV2|11|TRBJ1-5
ASKGPSNQPQH
>TRBV7-9|9|TRBJ2-5
ASRYQETQY
>TRBV11-2|12|TRBJ2-7
ASSLDGDSNEQY
>TRBV19|13|TRBJ1-5
ASSSAPYSNQPQH
>TRBV14|13|TRBJ2-7
ASSRRDRAPYEQY